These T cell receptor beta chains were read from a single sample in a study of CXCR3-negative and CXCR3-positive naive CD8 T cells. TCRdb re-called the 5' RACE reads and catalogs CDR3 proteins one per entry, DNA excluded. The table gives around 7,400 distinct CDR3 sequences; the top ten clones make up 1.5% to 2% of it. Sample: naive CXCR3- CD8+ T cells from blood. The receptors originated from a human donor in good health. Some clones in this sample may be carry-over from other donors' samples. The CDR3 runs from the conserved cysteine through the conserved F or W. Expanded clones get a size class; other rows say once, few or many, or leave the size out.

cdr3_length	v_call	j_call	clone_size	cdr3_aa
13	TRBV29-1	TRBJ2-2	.	CSVAASDTGELFF
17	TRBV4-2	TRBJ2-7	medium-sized	CASSQGDMTPLSYEQYF
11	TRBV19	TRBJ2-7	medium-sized	CASSTTYEQYF
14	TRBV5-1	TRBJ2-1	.	CASCFGFGGGEQFF
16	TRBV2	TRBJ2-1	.	CASREFGSRSYNEQFF
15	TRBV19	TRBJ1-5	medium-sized	CASSITEYSNQPQHF
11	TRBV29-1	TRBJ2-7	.	CSVEGRYEQYF
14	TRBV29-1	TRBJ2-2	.	CSVLAGTNTGELFF
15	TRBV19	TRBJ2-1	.	CASSQGGDSYNEQFF
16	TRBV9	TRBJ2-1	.	CASSSSGTGGNNEQFF
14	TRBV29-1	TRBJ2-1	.	CSVDGRVSYNEQFF
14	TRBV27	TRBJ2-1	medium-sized	CASSLSRGDNEQFF
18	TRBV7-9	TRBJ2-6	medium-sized	CASSPPGRPGSGANVLTF
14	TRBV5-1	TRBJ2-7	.	CASSSGEGDYEQYF
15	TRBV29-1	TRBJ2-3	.	CSVSPAASGTDTQYF
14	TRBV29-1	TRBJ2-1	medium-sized	CSVFPPSGSNEQFF
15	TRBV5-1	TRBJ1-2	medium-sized	CASTLGGQLLDGYTF
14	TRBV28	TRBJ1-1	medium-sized	CASSSIDGGTEAFF
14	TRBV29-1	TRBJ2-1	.	CSVSGTDLGNEQFF
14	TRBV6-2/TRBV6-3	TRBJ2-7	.	CASSYLGTGSEQYF
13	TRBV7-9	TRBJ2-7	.	CASSLEVHYEQYF
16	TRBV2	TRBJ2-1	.	CASSEHPGSAYNEQFF
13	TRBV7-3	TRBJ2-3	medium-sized	CASSFGGADTQYF
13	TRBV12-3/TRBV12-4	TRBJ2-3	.	CATTSTGSDTQYF
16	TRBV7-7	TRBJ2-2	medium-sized	CASSVGFSGGTGELFF
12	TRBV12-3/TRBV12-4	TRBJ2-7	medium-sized	CASSAPGYEQYF
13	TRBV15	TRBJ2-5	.	CATSSSSPETQYF
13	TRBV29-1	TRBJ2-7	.	CSVEVTDSYEQYF
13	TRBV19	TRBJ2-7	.	CASSTDLGYEQYF
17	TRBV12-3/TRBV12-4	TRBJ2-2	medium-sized	CASSSTGFFANTGELFF
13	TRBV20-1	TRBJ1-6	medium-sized	CSARQDSDSPLHF
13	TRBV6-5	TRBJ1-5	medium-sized	CASSYDPPGPQHF
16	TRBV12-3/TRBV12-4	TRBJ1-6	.	CASSPGTGGSNSPLHF
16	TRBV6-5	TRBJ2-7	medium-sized	CASSQIGTSGSYEQYF
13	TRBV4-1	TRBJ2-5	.	CASSQDIEETQYF
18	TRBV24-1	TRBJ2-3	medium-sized	CATSDFGRDRGPGDTQYF
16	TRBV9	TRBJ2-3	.	CASSVGFDTSTDTQYF
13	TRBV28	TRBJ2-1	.	CASSVTERNEQFF
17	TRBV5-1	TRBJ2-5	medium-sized	CASSPGVTGALQETQYF
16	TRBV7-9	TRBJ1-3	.	CASSLVAGSPGNTIYF
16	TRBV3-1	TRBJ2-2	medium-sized	CASSVEGQPYTGELFF
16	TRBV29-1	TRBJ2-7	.	CSVEGIFGEPAYEQYF